The 25 T cell receptor beta chains given below trace back to one sample, sequenced in a study of blood T cells in healthy people across ages (dated by TCRdb to the mid-2010s). Receptors were amplified or captured by 5' RACE. For sequencing, an Illumina HiSeq 2500 was employed. A second PCR of roughly 7 to 12 cycles was run with a J-beta primer mix and a sample-barcoded 5' primer. TCRdb's own reprocessing of the public reads used fastp at Q25 and MiXCR and kept productive beta chains. Identical CDR3 proteins give one entry, which carries the most common genes and DNA. Counted in this sample were 1.5 million or so distinct CDR3 sequences; about 43% of them appeared once. The ten top clones hold approximately 7.9% of the sample. Material for sequencing was blood. Source of these receptors: a woman under 30 in good health.

This clonotype appeared once. Just one base apart from a much larger clone, this may be a read error. The chain couples TRBV7-2 to TRBJ1-2; perhaps TRBD1 as D (6 bases). This CDR3 has 15 residues. The germline CDR1 and CDR2 sequences are SGHTA and FQGNSA. The germline V and J ends were trimmed by 5 bases and 6 bases, with 19 bases remaining between them. The CDR3 reads CASSKRGSRPDGYTF. CDR3 in DNA: TGTGCCAGCAGCAAGAGGGGGAGTAGGCCGGATGGCTACACCTTC.

This chain joins TRBV7-9 and TRBJ1-5; D is uncertain. Deletions cut 5 bases from V and 7 bases from J, with 15 bases between. CDR1 and CDR2 from the germline V gene are SEHNR and FQNEAQ (reference sequence). The CDR3 spans 14 residues. The CDR3 here is CASSPTPLEQPQHF. The DNA of the CDR3 is TGTGCCAGCAGCCCTACACCGTTAGAGCAGCCCCAGCATTTT.

The chain couples TRBV30 to TRBJ2-3; D gene unclear. The germline CDR1 and CDR2 sequences are GTSNPN and SVGIG (reference sequence). V lost 1 base to trimming and J lost 6 bases, with 17 bases between them. This CDR3 comprises 15 residues. The CDR3 nucleotides read TGTGCCTGGAGTGAGGACCGCGTAGGGTGGGATACGCAGTATTTT. It specifies CAWSEDRVGWDTQYF.

The table lists this clonotype with a few counts. The gene calls are TRBV12-3 or TRBV12-4 and TRBJ2-7; TRBD2 might be the D (6 bases). The CDR3 consists of 15 residues. Deletions cut 3 bases from V and 2 bases from J, with 14 bases between. CDR3 in DNA: TGTGCCAGCAGTTTTTCTGAACGGAGGGCCTACGAGCAGTACTTC. Translated: CASSFSERRAYEQYF.

The chain joins TRBV12-3 or TRBV12-4 to TRBJ1-2, with D uncertain. This CDR3 is 14 amino acids long. V was pared by 5 bases and J by 4 bases, with 14 bases between. Written as DNA, the CDR3 is TGTGCCAGCAGTCCCCATGGAGGGTTCTATGGCTACACCTTC. Residues: CASSPHGGFYGYTF.

Worth noting for this clonotype: A much bigger clone sits one base away, suggesting this may be a read error. V is TRBV7-8 and J is TRBJ2-1; possibly TRBD1 or TRBD2 for D (5 bases each). Germline CDR1 reads SGHVS; CDR2 reads FQNEAQ. V was cut by 4 bases and J by 10 bases, with 20 bases left in between. This CDR3 has 15 amino acids. CDR3 amino acids: CASSWGPPPQYEQFF. CDR3 nucleotides: TGTGCCAGCAGCTGGGGACCGCCTCCACAATACGAGCAGTTCTTC.

To note about this clonotype: The limits of the CDR3 on the DNA are not certain, so only TCRdb's listed CDR3 is given. The rearrangement joins TRBV5-1 to TRBJ2-6; the table assigns TRBD2, which was not confirmed against the DNA. The CDR3 has 22 amino acids, counting both end residues. Germline V gene lookup returns CDR1 SGHRS and CDR2 YFSETQ. The CDR3 sequence is CASSLSQGDGYTFGSGTNVLTF.

This chain uses TRBV9 with TRBJ2-1, with D possibly TRBD1 on 5 matching bases. This CDR3 contains 18 residues. The V and J ends lost 0 bases and 6 bases respectively, with 22 bases between them. Germline CDR1 SGDLS, CDR2 YYNGEE. The CDR3: CASSVGYMAGKNANEQFF. Written as DNA, the CDR3 is TGTGCCAGCAGCGTAGGGTATATGGCAGGGAAGAATGCCAATGAGCAGTTCTTC.

The chain recombines TRBV11-2 with TRBJ2-2; tentatively, D is TRBD1 (6 bases). The V and J ends lost 3 bases and 1 base respectively, with 12 bases between them. The CDR3 extends over 16 amino acids. Germline V gene lookup returns CDR1 SGHAT and CDR2 FQNNGV. The CDR3 sequence is CASSFFSRGNTGELFF. Here the CDR3 DNA reads TGTGCCAGCAGCTTCTTCTCCAGGGGGAACACCGGGGAGCTGTTTTTT.

The genes are TRBV10-2 and TRBJ2-4; 7 nucleotides match TRBD2. The DNA matches TRBJ2-7 better at its end, which makes the J call doubtful. CDR3 length: 12 amino acids. The germline V gene has CDR1 WSHSY and CDR2 SAAADI. The CDR3 coding sequence is TGCGCCAGCAGTGGTTGGGGGGGCGAGCAGTACTTC. Its translation: CASSGWGGEQYF.

This clonotype was detected a few times. The rearrangement links TRBV11-1 to TRBJ1-6, with D possibly TRBD1 on 5 matching bases. The CDR3 totals 16 residues. CDR1 SGHAT and CDR2 FQDESV come from the germline V gene (reference sequence). The V end was cut by 4 bases, the J end by 6 bases, with 16 bases between. CDR3 nucleotide sequence: TGTGCCAGCAGCTGGCGACCGGACACAGTTAATTCACCCCTCCACTTT. Its translation: CASSWRPDTVNSPLHF.

Ten or more counts support this clonotype. The chain links TRBV29-1 to TRBJ1-2; D is unresolved. This CDR3 spans 16 amino acids. CDR1 and CDR2 from the germline V gene are SQVTM and ANQGSEA. With 4 bases removed from V and 0 bases from J, the gap between germline ends came to 18 bases. The CDR3 sequence is CSVGGLNPSANYGYTF. The CDR3, as DNA: TGCAGCGTTGGGGGTCTCAACCCATCAGCTAACTATGGCTACACCTTC.

This clonotype has a handful of counts. The V call is TRBV10-3, the J call TRBJ1-6, with D hard to call. This CDR3 is 15 amino acids long. V was shortened by 2 bases and J by 5 bases, with 10 bases between the two germline ends. Germline V gives CDR1 ENHRY, CDR2 SYGVKD. Here the CDR3 DNA reads TGTGCCATCAGTGAGGGGAGGGCCAATAATTCACCCCTCCACTTT. It is translated as CAISEGRANNSPLHF.

The chain combines TRBV12-3 or TRBV12-4 with TRBJ1-2; the match to TRBD1 covers 9 bases. The trim removed 7 bases at V and 0 bases at J, leaving 6 bases unmatched. This CDR3 has 15 residues. CDR3 DNA sequence: TGTGCCAGCACCAAAGGGGACAGGGCTAACTATGGCTACACCTTC. This translates into CASTKGDRANYGYTF.

The table lists this clonotype with a few counts. J is TRBJ2-6 and V is TRBV9, with D unclear. The ends were cut back, 7 bases at V and 0 bases at J, with 14 bases in the middle. This CDR3 is 16 amino acids long. Germline V gives CDR1 SGDLS, CDR2 YYNGEE. CDR3 DNA: TGTGCCAGCGCTACGCAGGCCCCCTCTGGGGCCAACGTCCTGACTTTC. It specifies CASATQAPSGANVLTF.

Only a few counts were recorded for this clonotype. The V gene is TRBV10-3, the J gene TRBJ2-4; D unclear. The J call is in doubt because the DNA end fits TRBJ2-7 better. This CDR3 region has 14 residues. Germline CDR1 and CDR2: ENHRY and SYGVKD. CDR3 region: CAIRDGQMMDEQYF. The CDR3 coding sequence is TGTGCCATCAGGGACGGGCAAATGATGGACGAGCAGTACTTC.

The chain links TRBV4-1 to TRBJ2-5, with 9 bases lining up with TRBD1. Unmatched junction bases numbered 5, after V lost 1 base and J lost 5 bases. Germline CDR1 and CDR2: MGHRA and YSYEKL. This CDR3 region has 15 residues. Here the CDR3 DNA reads TGCGCCAGCAGCCAAGGTGGTGGACAGGGGGAGACCCAGTACTTC. Translation gives CASSQGGGQGETQYF.

V gene TRBV5-1 combines with J gene TRBJ1-2, with D unclear. V was shortened by 3 bases and J by 5 bases, with 11 bases between the two germline ends. The CDR3 loop spans 13 amino acids. Per germline, CDR1 SGHRS and CDR2 YFSETQ. This chain's CDR3 is CASSYPGDYGYTF. The DNA of the CDR3 is TGCGCCAGCAGCTACCCGGGAGATTATGGCTACACCTTC.

The J gene is TRBJ1-2, the V gene TRBV7-9; possible D gene TRBD1, 5 bases. The V end lost 1 base, the J end lost 0 bases, and 12 bases lay between the germline ends. Germline CDR1 reads SEHNR; CDR2 reads FQNEAQ (reference sequence). The CDR3 consists of 16 residues. CDR3 protein: CASSLGAGPTNYGYTF. DNA for the CDR3: TGTGCCAGCAGCTTAGGGGCAGGGCCAACTAACTATGGCTACACCTTC.

This clonotype was picked up a small number of times. The chain carries TRBV29-1 and TRBJ2-3; D perhaps matches TRBD2 (6 bases). V was pared by 5 bases and J by 3 bases, with 12 bases between. CDR3 length equals 13 residues. Germline lookup yields CDR1 SQVTM and CDR2 ANQGSEA. CDR3: CSVLGGLTDTQYF. CDR3 bases: TGCAGCGTTCTGGGAGGCTTGACAGATACGCAGTATTTT.

This chain uses TRBV19 with TRBJ1-2; 8 nucleotides match TRBD1. CDR3 length: 14 amino acids. V lost 7 bases, J lost 7 bases, and 11 bases stayed unmatched. Germline lookup yields CDR1 LNHDA and CDR2 SQIVND (reference sequence). The CDR3 sequence: CASIFGQGGAGYTF. Here the CDR3 DNA reads TGTGCCAGTATCTTCGGACAGGGAGGTGCTGGCTACACCTTC.

This clonotype was recorded a few times. This chain uses TRBV12-5 with TRBJ2-4, with D perhaps matching TRBD2 (6 bases). The CDR3 contains 14 residues. V was trimmed by 5 bases and J by 7 bases, leaving 15 bases between them. CDR1 LGHNT and CDR2 FRNRAP come from the germline V gene. The CDR3 sequence: CASGPRGFRNIQYF. In DNA, the CDR3 is TGTGCTAGTGGTCCCCGGGGGTTTCGGAACATTCAGTACTTC.

The chain recombines TRBV4-1 with TRBJ2-3, with 10 bases lining up with TRBD2. The CDR3 consists of 16 residues. J was trimmed by 5 bases and V by 1 base; bases with no gene match: 6. Germline V gives CDR1 MGHRA, CDR2 YSYEKL. Written as DNA, the CDR3 is TGCGCCAGCAGCCAAGCTAGCGGGAGTAGCTTAGATACGCAGTATTTT. This sequence encodes CASSQASGSSLDTQYF.

This clonotype was seen a handful of times. V and J are TRBV27 and TRBJ2-5; possible D gene TRBD1, 5 bases. Germline V gene lookup returns CDR1 MNHEY and CDR2 SMNVEV (reference sequence). Between the trimmed V and J ends, which lost 2 bases and 1 base, there was a span of 11 bases. The CDR3 spans 15 residues. The CDR3 DNA follows: TGTGCCAGCAGTTTAGCAGGGCCAGGCCAAGAGACCCAGTACTTC. It yields the protein CASSLAGPGQETQYF.

This chain connects TRBV12-3 or TRBV12-4 to TRBJ2-3; D is perhaps TRBD1 or TRBD2 (6 bases each). This CDR3 is built from 15 residues. V lost 6 bases, J lost 6 bases, and 19 bases lay in between. This CDR3 reads CASSLGGRVGDTQYF. CDR3 nucleotide sequence: TGTGCCAGCAGCCTCGGGGGCAGGGTGGGCGATACGCAGTATTTT.